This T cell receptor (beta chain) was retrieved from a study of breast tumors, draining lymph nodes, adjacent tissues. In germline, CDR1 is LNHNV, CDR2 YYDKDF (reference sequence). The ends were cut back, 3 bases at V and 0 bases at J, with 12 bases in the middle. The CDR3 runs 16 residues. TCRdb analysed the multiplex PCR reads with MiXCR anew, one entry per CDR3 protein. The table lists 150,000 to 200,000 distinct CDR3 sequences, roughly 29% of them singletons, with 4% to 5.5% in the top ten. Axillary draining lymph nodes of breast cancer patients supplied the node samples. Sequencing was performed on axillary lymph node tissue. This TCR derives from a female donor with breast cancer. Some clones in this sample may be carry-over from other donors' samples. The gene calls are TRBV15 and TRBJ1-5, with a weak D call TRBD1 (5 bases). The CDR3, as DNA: TGTGCCACCAGCAGTGGGTGGGGGAATAGCAATCAGCCCCAGCATTTT. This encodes CATSSGWGNSNQPQHF.